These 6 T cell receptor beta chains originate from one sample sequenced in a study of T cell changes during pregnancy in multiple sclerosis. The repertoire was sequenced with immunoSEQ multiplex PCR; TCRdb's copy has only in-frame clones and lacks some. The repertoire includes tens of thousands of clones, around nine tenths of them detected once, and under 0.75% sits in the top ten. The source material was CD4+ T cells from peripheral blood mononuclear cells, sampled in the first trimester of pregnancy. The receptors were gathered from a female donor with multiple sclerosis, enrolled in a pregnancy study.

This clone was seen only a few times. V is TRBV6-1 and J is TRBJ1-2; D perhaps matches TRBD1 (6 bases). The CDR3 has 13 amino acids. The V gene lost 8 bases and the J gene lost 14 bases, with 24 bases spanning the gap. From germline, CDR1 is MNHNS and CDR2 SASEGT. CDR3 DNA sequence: TGTGCCAGCTATACAGGGATGCAGAGGGCTAGGACCTTC. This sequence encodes CASYTGMQRARTF.

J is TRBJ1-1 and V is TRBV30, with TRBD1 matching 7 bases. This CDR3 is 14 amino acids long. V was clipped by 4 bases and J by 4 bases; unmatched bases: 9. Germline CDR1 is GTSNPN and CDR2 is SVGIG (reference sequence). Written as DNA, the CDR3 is TGTGCCTGGACCCCAACAGGGGCGGGCACTGAAGCTTTCTTT. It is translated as CAWTPTGAGTEAFF.

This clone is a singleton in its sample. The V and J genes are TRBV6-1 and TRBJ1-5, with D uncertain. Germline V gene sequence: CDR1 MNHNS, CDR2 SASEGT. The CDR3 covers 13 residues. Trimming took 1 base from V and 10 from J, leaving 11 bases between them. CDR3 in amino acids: CASSEVPVAPQHF. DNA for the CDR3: TGTGCCAGCAGTGAAGTTCCGGTAGCCCCCCAGCATTTT.

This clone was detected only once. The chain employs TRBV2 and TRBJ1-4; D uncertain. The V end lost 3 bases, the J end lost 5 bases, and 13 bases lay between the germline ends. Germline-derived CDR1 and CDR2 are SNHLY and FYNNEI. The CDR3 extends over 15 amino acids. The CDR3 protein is CASSEAQILNEKLFF. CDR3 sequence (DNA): TGTGCCAGCAGTGAGGCCCAGATCTTGAATGAAAAACTGTTTTTT.

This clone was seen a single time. The CDR3, as DNA: TGTGCCAGCAGCGACCAGGGGGGTTGGACAGATACGCAGTATTTT. Protein: CASSDQGGWTDTQYF. The gene calls are TRBV9 and TRBJ2-3, with TRBD1 as a possible D gene (7 bases). This CDR3 spans 15 amino acids. The V and J ends lost 3 bases and 3 bases respectively, with 14 bases between them. Germline values: CDR1 SGDLS, CDR2 YYNGEE.

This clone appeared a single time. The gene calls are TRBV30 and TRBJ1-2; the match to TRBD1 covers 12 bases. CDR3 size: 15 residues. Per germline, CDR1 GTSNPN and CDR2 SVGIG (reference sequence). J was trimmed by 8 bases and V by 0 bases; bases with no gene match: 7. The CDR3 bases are TGTGCCTGGAGTGTGGGGACAGGGGGCGCAAGGGGCTACACCTTC. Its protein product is CAWSVGTGGARGYTF.